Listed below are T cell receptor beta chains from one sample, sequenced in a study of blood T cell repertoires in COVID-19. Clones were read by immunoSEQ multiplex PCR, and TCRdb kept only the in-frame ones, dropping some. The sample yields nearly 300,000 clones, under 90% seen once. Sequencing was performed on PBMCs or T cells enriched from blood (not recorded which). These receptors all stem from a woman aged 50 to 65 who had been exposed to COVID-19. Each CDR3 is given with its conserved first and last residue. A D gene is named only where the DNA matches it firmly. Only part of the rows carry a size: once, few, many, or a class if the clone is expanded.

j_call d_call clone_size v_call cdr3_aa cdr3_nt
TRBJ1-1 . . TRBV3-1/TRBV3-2 CASSQRNTEAFF TGTGCCAGCAGCCAACGGAACACTGAAGCTTTCTTT
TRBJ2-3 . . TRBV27 CASSPSYTDTQYF TGTGCCAGCAGTCCCTCCTACACAGATACGCAGTATTTT
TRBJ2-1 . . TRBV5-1 CASSFTTDKEQFF TGCGCCAGCAGCTTCACCACCGACAAAGAGCAGTTCTTC
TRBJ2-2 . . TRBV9 CASGFSDTGELFF TGTGCCAGCGGGTTCAGCGACACCGGGGAGCTGTTTTTT
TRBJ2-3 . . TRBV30 CAWSVPWDTNTDTQYF TGTGCCTGGAGTGTTCCGTGGGACACTAACACAGATACGCAGTATTTT
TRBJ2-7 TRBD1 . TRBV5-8 CASSIWTGIGLYEQYF TGTGCCAGCAGCATATGGACAGGAATAGGGCTCTACGAGCAGTACTTC
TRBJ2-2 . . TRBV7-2 CASSLNLPGTGELFF TGTGCCAGCAGCTTAAACCTCCCCGGCACCGGGGAGCTGTTTTTT
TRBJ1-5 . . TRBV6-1 CASSEGGGQRSQPQHF TGTGCCAGCAGTGAAGGGGGAGGGCAGAGAAGTCAGCCCCAGCATTTT
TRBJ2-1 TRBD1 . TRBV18 CASSAYRDRNLNEQFF TGTGCCAGCTCAGCGTACCGGGACAGGAACCTTAATGAGCAGTTCTTC
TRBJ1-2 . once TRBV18 CASSPDRSYGYTF TGTGCCAGCTCTCCGGACAGAAGCTATGGCTACACCTTC
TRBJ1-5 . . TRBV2 CASSPIDNNQPQHF TGTGCCAGCAGTCCCATTGACAACAATCAGCCCCAGCATTTT